Presented here are 13 T cell receptor beta chains from one specimen sequenced in a study of T-cell memory formation after mild COVID-19. One entry per CDR3 protein, called by TCRdb with MiXCR from the 5' RACE reads. Of just under 150,000 distinct CDR3 sequences in the sample, about 19% were seen once. The sequenced material came from PBMCs or a T cell subset sorted from them (not recorded which). These receptors originate from an adult woman who had mild COVID-19 (a few samples of this study predate the infection). Cell type and time point are not known.

The table lists this clonotype with a few counts. The rearrangement joins TRBV20-1 to TRBJ2-5; D gene uncertain. Deletions cut 0 bases from V and 1 base from J, with 15 bases between. CDR3 length equals 16 residues. The V gene's germline CDR1 is DFQATT and CDR2 SNEGSKA (reference sequence). This CDR3 is CSARDPLRASQETQYF. The CDR3 DNA reads as TGCAGTGCTAGAGATCCTTTAAGGGCCAGCCAAGAGACCCAGTACTTC.

V and J are TRBV2 and TRBJ2-3, with 14 bases that match TRBD2. With 4 bases clipped from V and 2 bases from J, the junction kept 17 bases outside the gene matches. Germline loops: CDR1 SNHLY, CDR2 FYNNEI. The CDR3 covers 21 residues. In nucleotides, the CDR3 is TGTGCCAGCAGTGGGGGCTTGGGAAGTGGACTAGCGGGAGGAATCACAGATACGCAGTATTTT. This gives the protein CASSGGLGSGLAGGITDTQYF.

In its sample, this clonotype was seen many times. V gene TRBV12-3 or TRBV12-4 combines with J gene TRBJ2-3, with unresolved D. V was cut by 7 bases and J by 3 bases, with 14 bases left in between. CDR3 length: 14 amino acids. The CDR3 coding sequence is TGTGCCAGCAATCCTCTGGACGGAACAGATACGCAGTATTTT. Protein sequence: CASNPLDGTDTQYF.

The J gene is TRBJ1-5, the V gene TRBV6-1; D not resolved. CDR1 and CDR2 from the germline V gene are MNHNS and SASEGT. V lost 3 bases to trimming and J lost 6 bases, with 15 bases between them. This CDR3 comprises 15 residues. Here the CDR3 DNA reads TGTGCCAGCAGTGAGTCCGTTTTAATCGGTCAGCCCCAGCATTTT. Translating gives CASSESVLIGQPQHF.

This clonotype came up many times. The V and J genes are TRBV15 and TRBJ2-7; tentative D call: TRBD1 (6 bases). V was shortened by 3 bases and J by 6 bases, with 18 bases between the two germline ends. Germline values: CDR1 LNHNV, CDR2 YYDKDF (reference sequence). CDR3 length: 15 residues. Written as DNA, the CDR3 is TGTGCCACCAGCAGCCACCGGGACATTGATCTCGAGCAGTACTTC. This translates into CATSSHRDIDLEQYF.

This chain links TRBV2 with TRBJ2-1; 9 nucleotides line up with TRBD1. Germline CDR1 is SNHLY and CDR2 is FYNNEI. J lost 9 bases, V lost 6 bases, and 6 bases had no gene match. The CDR3 is 13 amino acids. CDR3 nucleotide sequence: TGTGCCAGCAGGGACGGGACAGGGACTGAGCAGTTCTTC. Its translation: CASRDGTGTEQFF.

V gene TRBV5-4 combines with J gene TRBJ2-5; D uncertain. Trimming took off 2 bases at V and 4 bases at J, with 12 bases between the two ends. The CDR3 contains 14 residues. In germline, CDR1 is SGHNT, CDR2 YYREEE (reference sequence). The CDR3 nucleotides are TGTGCCAGCAGCTTAAAAGCTCATCGAGAGACCCAGTACTTC. It encodes CASSLKAHRETQYF.

This chain links TRBV7-9 with TRBJ2-3; no clear D. The germline CDR1 and CDR2 sequences are SEHNR and FQNEAQ (reference sequence). Trimming took 0 bases from V and 4 from J, leaving 5 bases between them. There are 13 residues in the CDR3. CDR3 residues: CASSLAGSDTQYF. CDR3 coding DNA: TGTGCCAGCAGCTTAGCCGGGTCAGATACGCAGTATTTT.

The rearrangement uses TRBV6-5 and TRBJ2-7; 7 bases line up with TRBD1. Per the germline V gene, CDR1 is MNHEY and CDR2 is SVGAGI. CDR3 length: 14 amino acids. V was pared by 6 bases and J by 3 bases, with 8 bases of the junction left unmatched. CDR3 nucleotides: TGTGCCAGCAGCCCAACGGGACAGCTCTACGAGCAGTACTTC. Its translation is CASSPTGQLYEQYF.

The chain employs TRBV12-3 or TRBV12-4 and TRBJ2-7, with 15 nucleotides matching TRBD2. The CDR3 consists of 18 residues. V lost 4 bases to trimming and J lost 3 bases; unmatched junction nucleotides: 10. CDR3 amino acids: CASSSGRGTSGRIYEQYF. CDR3 DNA sequence: TGTGCCAGCAGTTCGGGTCGAGGGACTAGCGGGAGGATCTACGAGCAGTACTTC.

In this sample, this clonotype turned up a few times. The chain couples TRBV5-6 to TRBJ1-1; a weak D match, TRBD1 (6 bases). Trimming pared 1 base from V and 2 bases from J, leaving 12 bases between. The CDR3 is made up of 15 amino acids. Looked up from germline, CDR1 is SGHDT and CDR2 is YYEEEE. The CDR3 spells CASSLSVQGNTEAFF. For the CDR3, the DNA is TGTGCCAGCAGCTTGTCCGTACAGGGAAACACTGAAGCTTTCTTT.

The chain joins TRBV5-1 to TRBJ2-5; TRBD2 aligns across 7 bases. V lost 1 base and J lost 2; bases outside the gene matches: 8. Germline lookup yields CDR1 SGHRS and CDR2 YFSETQ. This CDR3 has 16 residues. The CDR3 loop is CASSLNGGELQETQYF. CDR3 DNA sequence: TGCGCCAGCAGCTTGAATGGGGGGGAGCTTCAAGAGACCCAGTACTTC.

The rearrangement uses TRBV20-1 and TRBJ2-5; TRBD2 aligns across 10 bases. Per germline, CDR1 DFQATT and CDR2 SNEGSKA (reference sequence). V lost 0 bases and J lost 5; bases outside the gene matches: 9. There are 16 residues in the CDR3. CDR3 residues: CSARDLASGGVETQYF. CDR3 bases: TGCAGTGCTAGAGATTTGGCCAGCGGGGGGGTTGAGACCCAGTACTTC.